The rows below give T cell receptor beta chains drawn from one sample of a study of blood T cell repertoires in COVID-19. The protocol was immunoSEQ multiplex PCR, while the TCRdb copy is restricted to in-frame clones and leaves out a portion. The sample yields about 110,000 clones, about 91% seen once. Sample: peripheral blood. The receptors stem from a woman aged 50 to 60 with active or convalescent COVID-19. Each CDR3 is given with its conserved first and last residue. Fields, in order: J gene, D gene, clone size, V gene, CDR3 length, CDR3 DNA, CDR3 protein. D genes are given only for firm matches. Only part of the rows carry a size: once, few, many, or a class if the clone is expanded.

TRBJ1-5	TRBD1	NA	TRBV7-2	15	TGTGCCAGCAGCTCTGGACAGGGCGACAATCAGCCCCAGCATTTT	CASSSGQGDNQPQHF
TRBJ2-3	NA	NA	TRBV1	19	TGCACCAGCAGCCAGGGGACTAGCGGGAGCGTCGATTATGGAGATACGCAGTATTTT	CTSSQGTSGSVDYGDTQYF
TRBJ2-7	TRBD2	NA	TRBV19	14	TGTGCCAGTAGTGTTGTGGGACTATCCTACGAGCAGTACTTC	CASSVVGLSYEQYF
TRBJ2-1	NA	NA	TRBV27	15	TGTGCCAGCAGCGCGACTAGTGCCGCCTACAATGAGCAGTTCTTC	CASSATSAAYNEQFF
TRBJ2-7	NA	NA	TRBV13	12	TGTGCCAGCAGCAGGGGTACCTACGAGCAGTACTTC	CASSRGTYEQYF
TRBJ2-3	NA	NA	TRBV30	16	TGTGCCTGGAGTGTACGAGTTAGCGGAGGCACAGATACGCAGTATTTT	CAWSVRVSGGTDTQYF
TRBJ2-2	NA	NA	TRBV3-1/TRBV3-2	17	TGTGCCAGCAGCCAAGATCTGGCGGGACTCGGGACCGGGGAGCTGTTTTTT	CASSQDLAGLGTGELFF
TRBJ2-7	NA	NA	TRBV20-1	11	TGCAGTGTCCAGGGGAACGACGAGCAGTACTTC	CSVQGNDEQYF
TRBJ2-3	NA	NA	TRBV7-3	15	TGTGCCAGCAGCTTCGGCCGAGCGAACACAGATACGCAGTATTTT	CASSFGRANTDTQYF
TRBJ1-2	TRBD1	NA	TRBV9	14	TGTGCCAGCAGCACCCGGACAGGTCGCTATGGCTACACCTTC	CASSTRTGRYGYTF
TRBJ1-1	TRBD1	NA	TRBV28	15	TGTGCCAGCAGTTCGGGGGACAGGGCGAACACTGAAGCTTTCTTT	CASSSGDRANTEAFF
TRBJ2-5	TRBD2	NA	TRBV5-4	15	TGTGCCAGCAGCCCGGGTGCTAGCGGGGTAGAGACCCAGTACTTC	CASSPGASGVETQYF
TRBJ1-4	TRBD1	NA	TRBV7-9	17	TGTGCCAGCAGCCTTGTGGACAGGGGGCGCCACAATGAAAAACTGTTTTTT	CASSLVDRGRHNEKLFF
TRBJ2-1	TRBD2	NA	TRBV28	16	TGTGCCAGCAGTCCAATCGGGACTAGGGTATCGGATGAGCAGTTCTTC	CASSPIGTRVSDEQFF
TRBJ2-1	TRBD2	NA	TRBV29-1	15	TGCAGCGTCGTTCCGGGACTAGCGGTTTACAATGAGCAGTTCTTC	CSVVPGLAVYNEQFF
TRBJ1-2	NA	NA	TRBV27	14	TGTGCCAGCAGTCCCCGGGACATGATGAAAGGCTACACCTTC	CASSPRDMMKGYTF
TRBJ2-2	TRBD2	few	TRBV4-3	16	TGCGCCAGCAGCCAAGCAAGGGAGGGTCACACCGGGGAGCTGTTTTTT	CASSQAREGHTGELFF
TRBJ2-5	NA	NA	TRBV27	15	TGTGCCAGCAGTTCCCGAGGACTCCCTTACGAGACCCAGTACTTC	CASSSRGLPYETQYF
TRBJ1-1	NA	NA	TRBV10-3	14	TGTGCCATCAGTGCTGGGGGGGACTCCACTGAAGCTTTCTTT	CAISAGGDSTEAFF
TRBJ1-2	NA	NA	TRBV21-1	19	TGTGCCAGCAGCAAAGAAGTGGGCAGGGGCCTATATCAATTCTATGGCTACACCTTC	CASSKEVGRGLYQFYGYTF
TRBJ1-2	NA	NA	TRBV2	14	TGTGCCAGCAGTGCGGGACAAGGGGGCTATGGCTACACCTTC	CASSAGQGGYGYTF
TRBJ2-3	NA	NA	TRBV5-4	14	TGTGCCAGCAGCTACGCGACTAGTTCAGATACGCAGTATTTT	CASSYATSSDTQYF
TRBJ2-1	NA	NA	TRBV12-3/TRBV12-4	12	TGTGCCAGCAGTCCGGACAATAATGAGCAGTTCTTC	CASSPDNNEQFF
TRBJ1-1	NA	few	TRBV7-8	16	TGTGCCAGCAGCTCGTACCGGGACAAACCCTACACTGAAGCTTTCTTT	CASSSYRDKPYTEAFF
TRBJ1-3	NA	NA	TRBV4-2	17	TGTGCCAGCAGCCAAGATTGGCAGGCTCGCTCTGGAAACACCATATATTTT	CASSQDWQARSGNTIYF
TRBJ1-5	NA	NA	TRBV7-2	13	TGTGCCAGCAGCCCCTTTAGCAATCAGCCCCAGCATTTT	CASSPFSNQPQHF
TRBJ2-7	NA	NA	TRBV2	15	TGTGCCAGCAGTGAAGGTGGAGGGCCTTCCTACGAGCAGTACTTC	CASSEGGGPSYEQYF